This entry lists 27 T cell receptor beta chains sequenced from one sample in a study of CD8+ T cells in alopecia areata. RNA was extracted and reverse transcribed into cDNA as the sequencing template. TCRdb keeps only in-frame clones here, not all; method: immunoSEQ multiplex PCR. The top ten clones hold roughly half of a sample with under 65,000 clones, around 47% of them seen once. Input material: NKG2D-low CD8+ T cells sorted from blood. The receptors shown here come from a human donor with alopecia areata.

This chain uses TRBV18 with TRBJ2-3, with 10 positions matching TRBD2. CDR3 length: 18 residues. Trimming at V came to 3 bases and at J to 6 bases, leaving 15 bases not matched to a gene. Germline loops: CDR1 KGHSH, CDR2 LQKENI. The CDR3 DNA reads TGTGCCAGCTCACCCTACACCGGGCTAGCGGGAGTAGATGATACGCAGTATTTT. Translation gives CASSPYTGLAGVDDTQYF. The whole variable domain, filled in from reference TRBV18 and TRBJ2-3, reads NAGVMQNPRHLVRRRGQEARLRCSPMKGHSHVYWYRQLPEEGLKFMVYLQKENIIDESGMPKERFSAEFPKEGPSILRIQQVVRGDSAAYFCASSPYTGLAGVDDTQYFGPGTRLTVL.

This clone turned up a few times. The chain combines TRBV6-5 with TRBJ2-7, with D hard to call. Germline lookup yields CDR1 MNHEY and CDR2 SVGAGI. CDR3 length: 14 residues. The V and J ends lost 0 bases and 5 bases respectively, with 11 bases between them. The CDR3 DNA is TGTGCCAGCAGTTACTCGACGGATAACAACGAGCAGTACTTC. Protein product: CASSYSTDNNEQYF.

The genes are TRBV11-2 and TRBJ2-7; D remains ambiguous. CDR1 is SGHAT, CDR2 FQNNGV, per germline. CDR3 length equals 13 residues. V gave up 2 bases and J gave up 3 bases, with 8 bases separating them. CDR3 nucleotide sequence: TGTGCCAGCAGCTTATACACTAACTACGAGCAGTACTTC. Translation: CASSLYTNYEQYF.

This clone has a handful of counts. The chain recombines TRBV27 with TRBJ2-7; 10 bases align to TRBD1. CDR3 length: 15 residues. Per the germline V gene, CDR1 is MNHEY and CDR2 is SMNVEV (reference sequence). Trimming took 7 bases from V and 2 from J; bases not matched to a gene: 8. CDR3 sequence: CASTPGGQGAYEQYF. The CDR3 DNA is TGTGCCAGCACCCCAGGAGGACAGGGGGCCTACGAGCAGTACTTC.

This clone was recorded a few times. The chain has TRBV5-1 and TRBJ1-1, with D uncertain. This CDR3 is 14 amino acids long. In germline, CDR1 is SGHRS, CDR2 YFSETQ. The ends were cut back, 4 bases at V and 4 bases at J, with 14 bases in the middle. The CDR3 region is CASSPMVMITEAFF. CDR3 in DNA: TGCGCCAGCAGCCCCATGGTAATGATCACTGAAGCTTTCTTT.

This clone was found a few times. The V call is TRBV19, the J call TRBJ2-7, with 8 bases lining up with TRBD1. Germline CDR1 LNHDA, CDR2 SQIVND (reference sequence). This CDR3 contains 15 residues. The V segment lost 4 bases and the J segment 2 bases; nucleotides outside the gene matches: 7. Here the CDR3 reads CASSRPGQVPYEQYF. The DNA of the CDR3 is TGTGCCAGTAGTAGGCCGGGACAGGTCCCCTACGAGCAGTACTTC.

V and J are TRBV28 and TRBJ1-5; 9 nucleotides agree with TRBD1. The germline gives CDR1 MDHEN, CDR2 SYDVKM. Trimming took 9 bases from V and 5 from J; bases not matched to a gene: 11. This CDR3 has 15 amino acids. CDR3 DNA sequence: TGTGCCAGTGAGACGGGACAGGGAGGCGATCAGCCCCAGCATTTT. It yields the protein CASETGQGGDQPQHF. The full variable domain, its missing parts supplied by reference TRBV28 and TRBJ1-5, is DVKVTQSSRYLVKRTGEKVFLECVQDMDHENMFWYRQDPGLGLRLIYFSYDVKMKEKGDIPEGYSVSREKKERFSLILESASTNQTSMYLCASETGQGGDQPQHFGDGTRLSIL.

This clone occurred a few times. J is TRBJ1-5 and V is TRBV29-1, with D possibly being TRBD1 (6 bases). Per the germline V gene, CDR1 is SQVTM and CDR2 is ANQGSEA. CDR3 length: 15 amino acids. The V and J ends lost 4 bases and 4 bases respectively, with 17 bases between them. CDR3 in DNA: TGCAGCGTTGCAGAGAAACAGGGCCTTAATCAGCCCCAGCATTTT. This sequence encodes CSVAEKQGLNQPQHF. Full variable domain (missing parts from reference TRBV29-1 and TRBJ1-5): SAVISQKPSRDICQRGTSLTIQCQVDSQVTMMFWYRQQPGQSLTLIATANQGSEATYESGFVIDKFPISRPNLTFSTLTVSNMSPEDSSIYLCSVAEKQGLNQPQHFGDGTRLSIL.

This clone was found a few times. This sequence joins TRBV29-1 and TRBJ2-1, with TRBD1 matching over 7 bases. CDR3 length: 13 residues. Trimming at V came to 7 bases and at J to 4 bases, leaving 7 bases not matched to a gene. Germline lookup yields CDR1 SQVTM and CDR2 ANQGSEA. For the CDR3, the DNA is TGCAGCGCGTTACCGGGACAGTACAATGAGCAGTTCTTC. Amino acids: CSALPGQYNEQFF.

V gene TRBV2 combines with J gene TRBJ1-2; D might be TRBD1 (5 bases). V was cut by 6 bases and J by 2 bases, with 10 bases left in between. This CDR3 has 13 residues. CDR1 and CDR2 (germline): SNHLY, FYNNEI. CDR3 sequence reads: CASSRDPNYGYTF. CDR3 sequence (DNA): TGTGCCAGCAGCCGGGACCCCAACTATGGCTACACCTTC.

The chain links TRBV4-2 to TRBJ2-7; 7 bases match TRBD1. The ends lost 8 bases at V and 4 bases at J; junction bases unmatched: 14. Germline-derived CDR1 and CDR2 are LGHNA and YNFKEQ. The CDR3 totals 15 residues. DNA for the CDR3: TGTGCCAGCCGCTCGAGGGACAGCCCATTGTACGAGCAGTACTTC. It encodes CASRSRDSPLYEQYF.

A few counts support this clone. The chain joins TRBV29-1 to TRBJ1-1; D ambiguous. The germline V gene has CDR1 SQVTM and CDR2 ANQGSEA. This CDR3 region has 14 residues. Trimming took 1 base from V and 7 from J, leaving 16 bases between them. In DNA, the CDR3 is TGCAGCGTTGAAGTGGGAATGAGGGCCTATGAAGCTTTCTTT. It encodes CSVEVGMRAYEAFF. The whole variable domain, filled in from reference TRBV29-1 and TRBJ1-1, reads SAVISQKPSRDICQRGTSLTIQCQVDSQVTMMFWYRQQPGQSLTLIATANQGSEATYESGFVIDKFPISRPNLTFSTLTVSNMSPEDSSIYLCSVEVGMRAYEAFFGQGTRLTVV.

This clone occurred a few times. V usage is TRBV5-4 and J usage is TRBJ2-1, with a weak D call TRBD2 (6 bases). From germline, CDR1 is SGHNT and CDR2 YYREEE (reference sequence). The germline V and J ends were trimmed by 2 bases and 2 bases, with 8 bases remaining between them. The CDR3 is 14 residues long. CDR3 protein: CASSLRGTYNEQFF. The CDR3 region has the DNA TGTGCCAGCAGCTTACGGGGGACCTACAATGAGCAGTTCTTC. The whole variable domain, filled in from reference TRBV5-4 and TRBJ2-1, reads ETGVTQSPTHLIKTRGQQVTLRCSSQSGHNTVSWYQQALGQGPQFIFQYYREEENGRGNFPPRFSGLQFPNYSSELNVNALELDDSALYLCASSLRGTYNEQFFGPGTRLTVL.

This clone was seen a handful of times. The chain joins TRBV29-1 to TRBJ2-2, with D tentatively TRBD2 (6 bases). V shed 6 bases and J shed 0 bases, with 11 bases lying between them. The CDR3 is 14 residues long. The germline V gene encodes CDR1 SQVTM and CDR2 ANQGSEA. The CDR3 loop reads CSVLRGTNTGELFF. As DNA, the CDR3 is TGCAGCGTGCTTCGGGGGACGAACACCGGGGAGCTGTTTTTT.

The chain links TRBV27 to TRBJ2-2; no reliable D call. The CDR3 runs 13 residues. Germline lookup yields CDR1 MNHEY and CDR2 SMNVEV (reference sequence). V lost 5 bases and J 5 bases, leaving 9 bases between the germline ends. The DNA of the CDR3 is TGTGCCAGCAGTCCAACATCGACCGGGGAGCTGTTTTTT. This encodes CASSPTSTGELFF.

The chain joins TRBV30 to TRBJ2-2; D gene uncertain. V lost 3 bases and J lost 6, with 5 bases in between. The CDR3 has 11 amino acids. CDR1 and CDR2 from the germline V gene are GTSNPN and SVGIG (reference sequence). The CDR3 loop is CAWRYSGELFF. CDR3 DNA sequence: TGTGCCTGGAGGTACTCCGGGGAGCTGTTTTTT.

This clone was detected a few times. J is TRBJ2-5 and V is TRBV7-9; perhaps TRBD1 as D (6 bases). V dropped 1 base and J dropped 1 base, with 13 bases sitting between them. Germline V gene sequence: CDR1 SEHNR, CDR2 FQNEAQ (reference sequence). There are 16 residues in the CDR3. The CDR3 region is CASSLEIQGTQETQYF. DNA for the CDR3: TGTGCCAGCAGCTTAGAGATACAGGGTACCCAAGAGACCCAGTACTTC.

The chain uses TRBV29-1 and TRBJ2-5; possible D gene TRBD1, 5 bases. The V and J ends lost 5 bases and 5 bases respectively, with 18 bases between them. In germline, CDR1 is SQVTM, CDR2 ANQGSEA. The CDR3 is 14 amino acids. CDR3 in DNA: TGCAGCGTTCCCCAGGGTGTATATGGGGAGACCCAGTACTTC. This sequence encodes CSVPQGVYGETQYF.

The chain uses TRBV27 and TRBJ2-1; possibly TRBD1 or TRBD2 for D (5 bases each). The length of the CDR3 is 16 residues. Per the germline V gene, CDR1 is MNHEY and CDR2 is SMNVEV (reference sequence). V was cut by 5 bases and J by 7 bases, with 21 bases left in between. CDR3 loop: CASSHGANTMRNEQFF. In DNA, the CDR3 is TGTGCCAGCAGTCACGGGGCGAATACCATGAGGAATGAGCAGTTCTTC.

The chain carries TRBV6-5 and TRBJ1-6; TRBD1 matches at 10 bases. Germline V lookup: CDR1 MNHEY, CDR2 SVGAGI. The junction had 10 bases not matched to a gene; V was cut back by 4 bases and J by 10 bases. The CDR3 sequence is 16 residues long. CDR3 coding DNA: TGTGCCAGCAGTTCCCGGGACAGGGGTTTAAGGTCACCCCTCCACTTT. Protein sequence: CASSSRDRGLRSPLHF.

The chain couples TRBV5-1 to TRBJ2-7, with 9 nucleotides matching TRBD2. The CDR3 spans 15 residues. V lost 0 bases, J lost 6 bases, and 7 bases stayed unmatched. Germline loops: CDR1 SGHRS, CDR2 YFSETQ. In DNA form, the CDR3 reads TGCGCCAGCAGCTTGGCGGCTAGCGGGAATCGCGAGCAGTACTTC. Amino acids: CASSLAASGNREQYF.

This clone was counted only a few times. The rearrangement uses TRBV27 and TRBJ2-1, with D uncertain. The CDR3 is made up of 13 amino acids. Trimming pared 5 bases from V and 5 bases from J, leaving 10 bases between. CDR1 is MNHEY, CDR2 SMNVEV, per germline (reference sequence). The CDR3: CASSLPNDNEQFF. CDR3 sequence (DNA): TGTGCCAGCAGTCTTCCCAATGACAATGAGCAGTTCTTC.

V is TRBV4-3 and J is TRBJ2-2; TRBD2 is a possible D gene (5 bases). The CDR3 is made up of 11 amino acids. The V gene's germline CDR1 is LGHNA and CDR2 YSLEER. Trimming left V 10 bases short and J 5 bases short, with 8 bases between. CDR3 bases: TGCGCCACCTCGGGGACCGGGGAGCTGTTTTTT. Translated, it gives CATSGTGELFF.

The rearrangement uses TRBV29-1 and TRBJ1-2; 7 bases agree with TRBD1. This CDR3 is built from 12 residues. The V gene end was trimmed by 5 bases and the J gene end by 7 bases; junction bases not matched to a gene: 7. CDR1 and CDR2 (germline): SQVTM, ANQGSEA. DNA of the CDR3: TGCAGCGTTACAGGGGAAGAGGGTGGCTACACCTTC. Translation: CSVTGEEGGYTF.

V gene TRBV29-1 combines with J gene TRBJ2-7, with a tentative D call TRBD2 (6 bases). V lost 6 bases to trimming and J lost 3 bases, with 12 bases between them. This CDR3 is built from 12 residues. CDR1 is SQVTM, CDR2 ANQGSEA, per germline. The CDR3 DNA follows: TGCAGCGTGGCGGGACTCCGCTACGAGCAGTACTTC. Translation: CSVAGLRYEQYF.

This clone was seen once. The chain has TRBV30 and TRBJ2-7; the match to TRBD1 covers 9 bases. The ends lost 4 bases at V and 1 base at J; junction bases unmatched: 8. CDR3 length: 15 amino acids. CDR1 is GTSNPN and CDR2 is SVGIG in the germline V gene (reference sequence). The CDR3 spells CAWKAGTGRSYEQYF. CDR3 in DNA: TGTGCCTGGAAGGCCGGGACAGGGAGGTCCTACGAGCAGTACTTC.

In this sample, this clone is large. The V and J genes are TRBV28 and TRBJ1-1; D is unclear. The V end lost 3 bases, the J end lost 8 bases, and 7 bases lay between the germline ends. The CDR3 totals 11 residues. Looked up from germline, CDR1 is MDHEN and CDR2 is SYDVKM. CDR3 region: CASSFPSEAFF. The CDR3 nucleotides are TGTGCCAGCAGTTTTCCCTCCGAAGCTTTCTTT.